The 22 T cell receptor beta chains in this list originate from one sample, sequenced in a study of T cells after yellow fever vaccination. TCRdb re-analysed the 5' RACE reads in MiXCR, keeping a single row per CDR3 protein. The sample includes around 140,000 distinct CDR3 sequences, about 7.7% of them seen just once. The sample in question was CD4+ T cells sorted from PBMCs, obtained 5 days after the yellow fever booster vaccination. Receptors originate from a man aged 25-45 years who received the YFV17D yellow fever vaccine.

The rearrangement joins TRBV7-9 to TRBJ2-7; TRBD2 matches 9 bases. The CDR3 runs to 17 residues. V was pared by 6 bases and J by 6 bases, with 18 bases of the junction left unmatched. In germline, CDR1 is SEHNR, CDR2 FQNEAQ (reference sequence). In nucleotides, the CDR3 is TGTGCCAGCAGTGGACCAGAAAATTGGCGGGAGGGCCTCGAGCAGTACTTC. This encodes CASSGPENWREGLEQYF.

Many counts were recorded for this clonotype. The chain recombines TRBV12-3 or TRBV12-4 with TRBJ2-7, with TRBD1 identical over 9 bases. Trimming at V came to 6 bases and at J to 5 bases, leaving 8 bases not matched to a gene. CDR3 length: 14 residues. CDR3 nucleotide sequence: TGTGCCAGCAGCTTACAGGGGGCGAAGAACGAGCAGTACTTC. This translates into CASSLQGAKNEQYF.

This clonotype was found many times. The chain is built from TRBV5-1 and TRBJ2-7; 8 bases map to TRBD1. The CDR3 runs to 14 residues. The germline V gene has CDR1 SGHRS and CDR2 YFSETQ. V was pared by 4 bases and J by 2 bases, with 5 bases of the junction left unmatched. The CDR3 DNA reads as TGCGCCAGCAGCGGGACAGGTGCTACCTACGAGCAGTACTTC. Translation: CASSGTGATYEQYF. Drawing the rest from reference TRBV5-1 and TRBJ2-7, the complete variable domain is KAGVTQTPRYLIKTRGQQVTLSCSPISGHRSVSWYQQTPGQGLQFLFEYFSETQRNKGNFPGRFSGRQFSNSRSEMNVSTLELGDSALYLCASSGTGATYEQYFGPGTRLTVT.

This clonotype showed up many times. CDR3 loop: CAWSLWSSGDNEQFF. The CDR3 coding sequence is TGTGCCTGGAGCCTTTGGTCTAGCGGAGACAATGAGCAGTTCTTC. V gene TRBV30 combines with J gene TRBJ2-1, with 7 bases lining up with TRBD2. This CDR3 has 15 residues. After removal of 3 bases from V and 5 bases from J, the junction contained 10 bases not matched to a gene. CDR1 is GTSNPN and CDR2 is SVGIG in the germline V gene (reference sequence).

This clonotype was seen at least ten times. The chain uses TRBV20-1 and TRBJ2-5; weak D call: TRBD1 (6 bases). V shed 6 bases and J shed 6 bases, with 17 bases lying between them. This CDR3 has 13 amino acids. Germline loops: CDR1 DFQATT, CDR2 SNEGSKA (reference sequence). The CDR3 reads CSAIVTGTQTQYF. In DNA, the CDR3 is TGCAGTGCAATCGTTACAGGGACCCAGACCCAGTACTTC.

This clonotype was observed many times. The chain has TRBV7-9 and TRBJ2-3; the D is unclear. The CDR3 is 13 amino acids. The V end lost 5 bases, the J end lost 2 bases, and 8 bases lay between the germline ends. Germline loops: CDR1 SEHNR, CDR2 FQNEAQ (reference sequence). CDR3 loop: CASSPQTTDTQYF. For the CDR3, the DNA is TGTGCCAGCAGCCCCCAAACCACAGATACGCAGTATTTT.

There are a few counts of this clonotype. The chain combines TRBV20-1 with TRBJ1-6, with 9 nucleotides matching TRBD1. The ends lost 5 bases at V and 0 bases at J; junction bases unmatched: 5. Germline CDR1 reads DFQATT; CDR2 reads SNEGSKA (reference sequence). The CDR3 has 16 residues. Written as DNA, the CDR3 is TGCAGTGCTGCAGGGGACAGGGCCTCCTATAATTCACCCCTCCACTTT. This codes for CSAAGDRASYNSPLHF.

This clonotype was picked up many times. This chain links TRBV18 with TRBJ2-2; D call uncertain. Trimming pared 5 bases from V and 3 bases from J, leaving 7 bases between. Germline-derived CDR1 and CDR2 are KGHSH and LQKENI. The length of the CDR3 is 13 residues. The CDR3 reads CASSTDYTGELFF. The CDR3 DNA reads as TGTGCCAGCTCAACGGATTACACCGGGGAGCTGTTTTTT.

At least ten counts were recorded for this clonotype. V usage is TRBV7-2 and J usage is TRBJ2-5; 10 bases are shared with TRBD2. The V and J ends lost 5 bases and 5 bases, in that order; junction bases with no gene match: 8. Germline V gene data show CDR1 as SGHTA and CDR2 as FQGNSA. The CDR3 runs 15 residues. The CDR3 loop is CASSPRTSGLETQYF. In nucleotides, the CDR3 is TGTGCCAGCAGCCCACGGACTAGCGGATTGGAGACCCAGTACTTC.

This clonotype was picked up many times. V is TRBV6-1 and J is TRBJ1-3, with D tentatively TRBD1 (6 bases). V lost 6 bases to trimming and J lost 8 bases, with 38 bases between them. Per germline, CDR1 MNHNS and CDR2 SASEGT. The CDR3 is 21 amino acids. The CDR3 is CASRKVGLGQLSTSGWDTIYF. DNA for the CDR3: TGTGCCAGCAGGAAAGTAGGCCTCGGACAGCTATCGACAAGCGGATGGGACACCATATATTTT.

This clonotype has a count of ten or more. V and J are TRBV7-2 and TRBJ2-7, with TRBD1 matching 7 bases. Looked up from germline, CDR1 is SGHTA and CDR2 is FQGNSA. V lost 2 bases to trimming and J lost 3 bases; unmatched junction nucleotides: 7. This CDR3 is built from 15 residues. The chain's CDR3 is CASSLNSAGGYEQYF. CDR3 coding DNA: TGTGCCAGCAGCTTAAATTCCGCAGGGGGCTACGAGCAGTACTTC.

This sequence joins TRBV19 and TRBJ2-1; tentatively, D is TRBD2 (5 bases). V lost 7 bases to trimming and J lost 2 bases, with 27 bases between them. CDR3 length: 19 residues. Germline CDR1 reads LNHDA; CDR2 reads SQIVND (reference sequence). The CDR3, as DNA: TGTGCCAGTATATCGGTCGGACTCTTGCCTCTAACCACCTACAATGAGCAGTTCTTC. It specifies CASISVGLLPLTTYNEQFF.

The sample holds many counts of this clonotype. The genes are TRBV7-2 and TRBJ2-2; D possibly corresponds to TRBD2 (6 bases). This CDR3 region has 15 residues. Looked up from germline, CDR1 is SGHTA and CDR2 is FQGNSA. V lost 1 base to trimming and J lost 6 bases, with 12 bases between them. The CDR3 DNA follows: TGTGCCAGCAGCTTAGTCCTAGCGAGGTCCGGGGAGCTGTTTTTT. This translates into CASSLVLARSGELFF. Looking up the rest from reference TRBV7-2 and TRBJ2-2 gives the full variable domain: GAGVSQSPSNKVTEKGKDVELRCDPISGHTALYWYRQSLGQGLEFLIYFQGNSAPDKSGLPSDRFSAERTGGSVSTLTIQRTQQEDSAVYLCASSLVLARSGELFFGEGSRLTVL.

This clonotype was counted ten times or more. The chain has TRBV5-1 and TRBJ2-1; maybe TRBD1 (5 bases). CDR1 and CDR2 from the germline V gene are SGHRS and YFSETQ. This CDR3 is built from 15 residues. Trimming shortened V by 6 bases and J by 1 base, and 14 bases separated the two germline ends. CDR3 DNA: TGCGCCAGCACGGAAACAGGCTTATCCTACAATGAGCAGTTCTTC. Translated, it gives CASTETGLSYNEQFF.

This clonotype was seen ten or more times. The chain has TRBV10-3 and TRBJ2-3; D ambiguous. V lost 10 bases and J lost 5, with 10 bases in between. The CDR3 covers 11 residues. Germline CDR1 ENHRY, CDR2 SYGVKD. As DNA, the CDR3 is TGTGCCACCCAGGCGGAAGATACGCAGTATTTT. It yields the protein CATQAEDTQYF.

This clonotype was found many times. CDR3 coding DNA: TGTGCCAGCAGTTGGACTAGCGGGACCCAAGAGACCCAGTACTTC. Protein: CASSWTSGTQETQYF. The V and J genes are TRBV12-3 or TRBV12-4 and TRBJ2-5, with 12 positions matching TRBD2. V lost 4 bases, J lost 1 base, and 1 base stayed unmatched. There are 15 residues in the CDR3.

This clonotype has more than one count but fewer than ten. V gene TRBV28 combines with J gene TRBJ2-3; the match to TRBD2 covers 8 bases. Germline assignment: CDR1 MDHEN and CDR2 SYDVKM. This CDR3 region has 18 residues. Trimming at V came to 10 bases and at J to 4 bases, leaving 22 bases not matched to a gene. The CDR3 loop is CATRGPYIGLAGADTQYF. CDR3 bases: TGTGCCACCCGAGGGCCTTACATCGGACTAGCCGGGGCAGATACGCAGTATTTT.

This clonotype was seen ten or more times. CDR3 region: CASSLTGQLEQFF. The CDR3 nucleotides are TGTGCCAGCAGCTTAACGGGACAGCTTGAGCAGTTCTTC. The chain recombines TRBV7-2 with TRBJ2-1, with 7 nucleotides matching TRBD1. The CDR3 runs 13 residues. Germline CDR1 is SGHTA and CDR2 is FQGNSA. J was trimmed by 9 bases and V by 2 bases; bases with no gene match: 4.

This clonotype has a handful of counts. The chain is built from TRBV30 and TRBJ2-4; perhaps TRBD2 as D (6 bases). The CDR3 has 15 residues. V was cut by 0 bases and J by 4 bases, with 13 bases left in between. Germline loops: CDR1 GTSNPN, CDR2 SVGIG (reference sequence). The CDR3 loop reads CAWSVVGGWKNIQYF. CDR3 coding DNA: TGTGCCTGGAGTGTAGTGGGAGGCTGGAAAAACATTCAGTACTTC.

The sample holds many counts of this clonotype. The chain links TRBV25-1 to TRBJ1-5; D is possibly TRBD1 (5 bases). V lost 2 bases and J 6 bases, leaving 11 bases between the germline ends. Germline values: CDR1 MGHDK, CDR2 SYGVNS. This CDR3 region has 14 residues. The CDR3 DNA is TGTGCCAGCAGTGAACGGGCAGGGACTCAGCCCCAGCATTTT. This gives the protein CASSERAGTQPQHF.

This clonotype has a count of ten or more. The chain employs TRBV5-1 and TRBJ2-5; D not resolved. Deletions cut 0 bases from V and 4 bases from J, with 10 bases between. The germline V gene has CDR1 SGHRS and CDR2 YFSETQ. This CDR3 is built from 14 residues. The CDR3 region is CASSLELLRETQYF. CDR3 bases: TGCGCCAGCAGCTTGGAGCTTCTCAGAGAGACCCAGTACTTC.

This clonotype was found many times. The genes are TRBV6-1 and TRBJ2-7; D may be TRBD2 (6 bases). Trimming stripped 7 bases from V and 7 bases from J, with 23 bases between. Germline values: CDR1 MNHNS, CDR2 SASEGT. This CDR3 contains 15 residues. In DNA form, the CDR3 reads TGTGCCAGCAACAATGGTTTCCCGCGGGGTGAGGAGCAGTACTTC. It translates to CASNNGFPRGEEQYF.